This section outlines one T cell receptor beta chain sequence together with its context. Its antigen is undetermined. An end of the junction differs from the germline gene, which may be a read error. The CDR3 totals 16 residues. Germline CDR1 reads LGHNA; CDR2 reads YSLEER. A modified ARM-PCR protocol with three rounds of nested PCR amplified TCRbeta. TCRdb ran MiXCR on the multiplex PCR reads and lists one entry per CDR3 protein. The data contain 77,000 or so distinct CDR3 sequences, 76% of them seen just once; the ten biggest clones take up 30% to 50%. These data originate in a study of tumor and adjacent non-tumor tissue in lung cancer. In the study overall: There were 11 to 13 adenocarcinoma, a couple of squamous cell carcinoma and 1 small cell lung cancer cases. Each sample yielded around 4 million productive TCRbeta reads on average.

RNA was extracted from bulk tissue without any cell sorting. Distant lung tissue was collected more than 3 cm away from the tumor edge. Study findings and constraints: Normal lung showed higher cumulative top 100 clone frequency than tumor. Compared with tumor, normal lung showed significantly lower TCR diversity.

The sequencing input was distant non-tumor lung tissue. This receptor was obtained from a man in his sixties or seventies with non-small cell lung cancer. This chain links TRBV4-3 with TRBJ2-2, with TRBD2 matching 10 bases. The CDR3 sequence: CTISPITSGMPGELFF. The CDR3 DNA is TGCACCATCAGCCCTATAACTAGCGGGATGCCGGGGGAGCTGTTCTTT.